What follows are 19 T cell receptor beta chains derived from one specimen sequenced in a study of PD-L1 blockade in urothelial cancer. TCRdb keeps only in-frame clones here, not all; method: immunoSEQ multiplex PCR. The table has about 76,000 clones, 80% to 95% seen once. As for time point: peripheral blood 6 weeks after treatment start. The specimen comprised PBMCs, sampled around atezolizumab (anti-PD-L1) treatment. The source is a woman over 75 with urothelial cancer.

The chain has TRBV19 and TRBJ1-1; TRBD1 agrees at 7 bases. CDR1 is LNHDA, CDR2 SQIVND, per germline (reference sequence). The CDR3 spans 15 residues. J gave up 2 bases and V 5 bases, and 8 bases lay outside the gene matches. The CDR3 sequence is CASSVWDSLNTEAFF. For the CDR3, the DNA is TGTGCCAGTAGTGTCTGGGACAGCCTCAACACTGAAGCTTTCTTT.

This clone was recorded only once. CDR3 in DNA: TGTGCCAGCAGCTTAGTAGACTCCCTAGCCAAAAACATTCAGTACTTC. Translating gives CASSLVDSLAKNIQYF. The chain has TRBV11-3 and TRBJ2-4; D remains unclear. Germline loops: CDR1 SGHNT, CDR2 YENEEA. The CDR3 runs to 16 residues. V dropped 1 base and J dropped 0 bases, with 10 bases sitting between them.

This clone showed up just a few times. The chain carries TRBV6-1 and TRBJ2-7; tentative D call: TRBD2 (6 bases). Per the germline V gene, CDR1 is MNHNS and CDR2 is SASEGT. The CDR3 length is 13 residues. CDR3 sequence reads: CATFLGPRGEQYF. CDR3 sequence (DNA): TGTGCAACCTTCCTAGGACCCCGGGGGGAGCAGTACTTC.

The CDR3 DNA is TGTGCCAGCAGCGTAGATATAGTCACCGGGGAGCTGTTTTTT. Translating it yields CASSVDIVTGELFF. The chain recombines TRBV9 with TRBJ2-2; D ambiguous. Germline CDR1 SGDLS, CDR2 YYNGEE. Trimming shortened V by 0 bases and J by 4 bases, and 7 bases separated the two germline ends. The CDR3 has 14 amino acids.

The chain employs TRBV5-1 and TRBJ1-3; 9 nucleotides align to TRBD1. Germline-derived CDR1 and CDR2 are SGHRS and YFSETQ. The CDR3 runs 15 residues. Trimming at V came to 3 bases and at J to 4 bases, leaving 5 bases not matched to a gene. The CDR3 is CASSSTGGRGNTIYF. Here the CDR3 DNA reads TGCGCCAGCAGCTCAACAGGGGGCCGAGGAAACACCATATATTTT.

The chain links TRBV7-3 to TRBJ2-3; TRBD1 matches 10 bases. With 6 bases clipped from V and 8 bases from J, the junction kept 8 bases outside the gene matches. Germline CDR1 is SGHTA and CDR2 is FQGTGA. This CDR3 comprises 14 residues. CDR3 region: CASSYDRGQGTQYF. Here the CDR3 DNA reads TGTGCCAGCAGTTACGACAGGGGGCAGGGTACGCAGTATTTT.

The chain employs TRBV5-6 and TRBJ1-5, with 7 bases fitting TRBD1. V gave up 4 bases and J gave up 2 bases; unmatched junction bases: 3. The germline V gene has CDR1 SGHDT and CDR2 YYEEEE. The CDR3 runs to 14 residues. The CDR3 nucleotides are TGTGCCAGCAGCCCGGGGACAGGCAATCAGCCCCAGCATTTT. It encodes CASSPGTGNQPQHF.

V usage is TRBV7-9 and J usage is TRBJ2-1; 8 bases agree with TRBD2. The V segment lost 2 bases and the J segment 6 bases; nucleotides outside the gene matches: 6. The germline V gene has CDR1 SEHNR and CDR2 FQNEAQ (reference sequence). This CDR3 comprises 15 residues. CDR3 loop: CASSLLAGMSNEQFF. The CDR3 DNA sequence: TGTGCCAGCAGCTTATTAGCGGGGATGAGCAATGAGCAGTTCTTC.

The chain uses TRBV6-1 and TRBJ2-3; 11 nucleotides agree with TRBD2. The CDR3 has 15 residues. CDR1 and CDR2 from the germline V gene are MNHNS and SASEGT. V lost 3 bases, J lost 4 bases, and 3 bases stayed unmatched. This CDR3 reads CASSDFSGRADTQYF. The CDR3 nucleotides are TGTGCCAGCAGTGACTTTAGCGGGAGGGCAGATACGCAGTATTTT.

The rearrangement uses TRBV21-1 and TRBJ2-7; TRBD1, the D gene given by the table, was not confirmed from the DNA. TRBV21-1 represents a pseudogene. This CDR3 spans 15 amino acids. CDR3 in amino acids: CASSKQGPLLNEQYF. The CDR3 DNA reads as TGTGCCAGCAGCAAACAGGGCCCCCTGCTCAACGAGCAGTACTTC.

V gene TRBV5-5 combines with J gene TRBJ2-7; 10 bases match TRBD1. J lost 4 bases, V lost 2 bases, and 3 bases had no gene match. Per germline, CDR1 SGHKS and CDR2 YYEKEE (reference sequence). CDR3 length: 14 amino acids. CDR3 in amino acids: CASSLGTGAYEQYF. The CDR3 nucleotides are TGTGCCAGCAGCTTAGGGACAGGGGCGTACGAGCAGTACTTC.

As DNA, the CDR3 is TGTGCCAGTTCCTGGACAGGGCCGATCGAAGCTTTCTTT. It specifies CASSWTGPIEAFF. V and J are TRBV25-1 and TRBJ1-1, with 8 bases aligning to TRBD1. The ends lost 9 bases at V and 8 bases at J; junction bases unmatched: 11. The CDR3 runs to 13 residues. Germline CDR1 MGHDK, CDR2 SYGVNS.

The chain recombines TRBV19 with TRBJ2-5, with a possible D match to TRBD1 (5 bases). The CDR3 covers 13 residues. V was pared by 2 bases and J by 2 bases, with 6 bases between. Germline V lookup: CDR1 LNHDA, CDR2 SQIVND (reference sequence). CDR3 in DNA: TGTGCCAGTAGTATAAGGGGTCAAGAGACCCAGTACTTC. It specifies CASSIRGQETQYF.

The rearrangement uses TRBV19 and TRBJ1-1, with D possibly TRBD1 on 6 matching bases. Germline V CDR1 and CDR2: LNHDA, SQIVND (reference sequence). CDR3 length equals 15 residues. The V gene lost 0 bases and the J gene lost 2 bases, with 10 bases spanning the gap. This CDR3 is CASSIDGQINTEAFF. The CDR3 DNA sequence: TGTGCCAGTAGTATAGACGGACAGATAAACACTGAAGCTTTCTTT.

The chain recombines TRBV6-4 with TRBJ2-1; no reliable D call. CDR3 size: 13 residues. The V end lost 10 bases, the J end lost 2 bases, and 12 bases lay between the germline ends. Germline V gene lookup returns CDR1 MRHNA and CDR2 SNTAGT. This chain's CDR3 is CANGYLTYNEQFF. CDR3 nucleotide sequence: TGTGCCAACGGGTACTTGACCTACAATGAGCAGTTCTTC.

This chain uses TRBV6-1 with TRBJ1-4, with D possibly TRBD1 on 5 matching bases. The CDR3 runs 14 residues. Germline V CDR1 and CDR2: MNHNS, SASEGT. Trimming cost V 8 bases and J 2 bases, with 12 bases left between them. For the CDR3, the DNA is TGTGCCAGCCGGTCGGGGGGTACTAATGAAAAACTGTTTTTT. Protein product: CASRSGGTNEKLFF.

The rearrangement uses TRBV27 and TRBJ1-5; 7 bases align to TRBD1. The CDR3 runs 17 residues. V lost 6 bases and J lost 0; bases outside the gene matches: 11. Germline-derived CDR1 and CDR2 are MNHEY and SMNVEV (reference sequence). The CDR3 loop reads CASSVRQGPYSNQPQHF. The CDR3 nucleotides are TGTGCCAGCAGCGTAAGACAGGGCCCCTATAGCAATCAGCCCCAGCATTTT.

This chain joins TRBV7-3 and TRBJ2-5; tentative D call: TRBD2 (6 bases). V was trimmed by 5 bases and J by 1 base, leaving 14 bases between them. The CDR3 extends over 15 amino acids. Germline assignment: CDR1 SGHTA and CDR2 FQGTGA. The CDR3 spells CASSLSGDSQETQYF. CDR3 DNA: TGTGCCAGCAGCCTATCGGGGGACTCCCAAGAGACCCAGTACTTC.

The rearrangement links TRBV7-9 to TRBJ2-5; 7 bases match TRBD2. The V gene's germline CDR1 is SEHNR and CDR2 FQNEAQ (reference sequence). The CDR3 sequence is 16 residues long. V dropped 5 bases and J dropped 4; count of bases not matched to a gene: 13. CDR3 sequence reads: CASSHVGLGLRETQYF. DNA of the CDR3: TGTGCCAGCAGCCACGTGGGTTTGGGACTACGAGAGACCCAGTACTTC.